Reported below is one T cell receptor (beta chain). The V and J ends lost 6 bases and 5 bases, in that order; junction bases with no gene match: 10. Germline CDR1 is SGHVS and CDR2 is FNYEAQ. There are 15 residues in the CDR3. The source of the sample is a study of blood T cell repertoires in COVID-19. Sequencing used immunoSEQ multiplex PCR; TCRdb keeps in-frame clones, though not all of them. The table shows fewer than 350,000 clones, with approximately 91% occurring only once. This TCR was recovered from a man aged 60-69 years who had recovered from COVID-19. V gene TRBV7-6 combines with J gene TRBJ2-5, with 9 bases aligning to TRBD1. The source material was PBMCs or T cells enriched from blood (not recorded which). Written as DNA, the CDR3 is TGTGCCAGCAGAGGACAGGGGACTCCTTCGGAGACCCAGTACTTC. Its protein product is CASRGQGTPSETQYF.